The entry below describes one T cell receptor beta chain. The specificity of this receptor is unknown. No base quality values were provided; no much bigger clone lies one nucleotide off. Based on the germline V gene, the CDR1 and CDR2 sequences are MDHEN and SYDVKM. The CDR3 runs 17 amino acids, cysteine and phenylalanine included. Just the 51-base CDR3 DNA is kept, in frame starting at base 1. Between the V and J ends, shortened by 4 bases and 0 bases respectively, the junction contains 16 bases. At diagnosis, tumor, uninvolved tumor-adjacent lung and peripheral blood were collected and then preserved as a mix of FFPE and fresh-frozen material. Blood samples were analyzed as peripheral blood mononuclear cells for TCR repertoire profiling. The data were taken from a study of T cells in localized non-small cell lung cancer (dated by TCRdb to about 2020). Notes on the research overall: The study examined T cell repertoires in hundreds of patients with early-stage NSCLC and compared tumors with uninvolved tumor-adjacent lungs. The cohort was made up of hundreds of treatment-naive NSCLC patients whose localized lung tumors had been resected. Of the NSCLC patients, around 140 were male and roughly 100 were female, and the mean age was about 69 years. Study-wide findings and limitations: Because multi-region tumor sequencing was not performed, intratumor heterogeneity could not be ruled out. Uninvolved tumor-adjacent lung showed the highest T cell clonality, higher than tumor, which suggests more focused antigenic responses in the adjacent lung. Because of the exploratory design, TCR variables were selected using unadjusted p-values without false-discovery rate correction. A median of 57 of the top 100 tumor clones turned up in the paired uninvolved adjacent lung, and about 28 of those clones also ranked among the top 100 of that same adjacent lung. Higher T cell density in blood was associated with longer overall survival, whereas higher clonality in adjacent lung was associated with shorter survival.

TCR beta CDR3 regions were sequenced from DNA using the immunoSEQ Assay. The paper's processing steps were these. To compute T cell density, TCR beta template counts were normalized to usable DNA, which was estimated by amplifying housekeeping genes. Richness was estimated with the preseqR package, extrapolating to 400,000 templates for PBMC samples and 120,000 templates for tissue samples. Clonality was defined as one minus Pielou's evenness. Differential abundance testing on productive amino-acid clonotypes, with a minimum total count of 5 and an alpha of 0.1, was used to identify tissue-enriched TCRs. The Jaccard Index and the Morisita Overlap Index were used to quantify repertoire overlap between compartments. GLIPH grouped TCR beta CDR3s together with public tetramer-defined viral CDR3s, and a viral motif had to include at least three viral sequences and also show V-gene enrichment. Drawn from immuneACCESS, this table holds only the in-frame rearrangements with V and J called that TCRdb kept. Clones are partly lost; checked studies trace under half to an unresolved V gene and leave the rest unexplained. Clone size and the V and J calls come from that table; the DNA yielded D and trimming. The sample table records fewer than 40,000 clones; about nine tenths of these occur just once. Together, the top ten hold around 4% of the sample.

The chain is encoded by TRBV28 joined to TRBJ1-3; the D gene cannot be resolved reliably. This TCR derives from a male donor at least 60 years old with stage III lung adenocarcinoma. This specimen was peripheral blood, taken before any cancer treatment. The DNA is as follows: TGTGCCAGCAGTTCGATAGACCGGGCCATCTCTGGAAACACCATATATTTT. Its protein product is CASSSIDRAISGNTIYF.